The rows below give T cell receptor beta chains drawn from one sample of a study of T-cell reconstitution after alpha-beta-depleted transplantation in children. TCRdb processed the PCR reads anew with MiXCR; each CDR3 protein has one entry. The data show hundreds of thousands of distinct CDR3 sequences, with around 12% seen just once and 2% to 3% held by the top ten. Sequenced here: PBMCs from the stem cell graft donor, sampled from the stem cell graft. The receptors stem from a human donor who donated a stem cell graft to a child with acute lymphoblastic leukemia. Each CDR3 is given without its conserved first and last residue. Clone size appears in some rows only: once, few, many, or a class for an expanded clone.

v_call,clone_size,j_call,cdr3_length,cdr3_aa
TRBV20-1,many,TRBJ1-5,12,SASLGLSNQPQH
TRBV11-2,NA,TRBJ2-3,15,ASSIKRSSGRTDTQY
TRBV13,many,TRBJ2-5,13,ASSFGVRIAETQY
TRBV9,many,TRBJ2-2,16,ASSVGGTSGANTGELF
TRBV20-1,many,TRBJ2-7,11,SARDRDKYEQY
TRBV7-2,many,TRBJ2-7,13,ASSSWGSYSYEQY
TRBV12-3/TRBV12-4,many,TRBJ1-2,11,AVLYREGLGYT
TRBV9,many,TRBJ2-3,14,ASSVASRPRGDTQY
TRBV6-5,many,TRBJ1-6,11,ASQRDSNSPLH
TRBV14,many,TRBJ1-6,14,ASSQRSDSTGSPLH
TRBV6-5,NA,TRBJ1-1,13,ASSYSKAGSTEAF
TRBV7-9,many,TRBJ2-2,14,ASTFPGLTEAGELF
TRBV7-2,many,TRBJ2-7,10,ASSSQNVVWY
TRBV11-2,many,TRBJ1-1,18,ASSLSLGSPHYFKNTEAF
TRBV9,many,TRBJ1-6,13,ASSPWDRGNSPLH
TRBV4-2,NA,TRBJ1-5,13,ASSQVRAGTQPQH
TRBV9,NA,TRBJ2-7,11,ASSAAGGGEQY
TRBV6-5,many,TRBJ2-7,15,ASSYSLKAGGGYEQY
TRBV12-3/TRBV12-4,many,TRBJ2-7,11,ASSRDSYYEQY
TRBV12-3/TRBV12-4,many,TRBJ1-2,9,ASSPGRGYT
TRBV20-1,many,TRBJ2-4,14,SARDLSGSSQNIQY
TRBV4-2,NA,TRBJ2-5,14,ASSPDRTSAEETQY
TRBV5-6,many,TRBJ2-3,14,ASSLAHSRSTDTQY
TRBV4-2,many,TRBJ2-7,13,ASSQDTGLAPEQY
TRBV28,many,TRBJ2-7,14,ASSLSDRHTSYEQY
TRBV7-9,many,TRBJ1-1,12,ASSTGQGNTEAF
TRBV7-9,few,TRBJ2-3,15,ASSLDGESSSTDTQY
TRBV18,few,TRBJ1-5,14,ASSPPKQGGNQPQH
TRBV27,many,TRBJ2-1,12,ASSSNGVYNEQF